This T cell receptor (beta chain) was observed in a study of identical twins (dated by TCRdb to the mid-2010s). Context from the whole study: To test whether fetal clonotypes persist, the study used deep sequencing on TCR alpha and beta repertoires from monozygotic twins, unrelated adults of various ages, and cord blood. Replicate twin experiments were performed at different times using different library preparation protocols to rule out contamination.

The paper's findings and limits, for the study overall: Because the same donors could not be followed over many years, the conclusions depended on cross-sectional statistical analysis. Abundant cord blood beta clonotypes carried fewer insertions; young adult naive repertoires showed a weaker similar trend, while memory repertoires showed none. Recombination models systematically underestimated out-of-frame TCR alpha sharing in monozygotic twins but agreed with sharing between unrelated individuals. Invariant T cells such as MAIT and iNKT could partly confound zero-insertion analyses, though diverse VJ usage argued against this for most clonotypes. Out-of-frame TCR alpha sequences shared between twins showed an excess of low generation-probability sequences compared with coincidental sharing between unrelated individuals. A weaker excess of twin sharing was found in beta out-of-frame sequences because the signal-to-noise ratio was lowered by fewer shared sequences.

The library relied on 5' RACE. Data came from an Illumina HiSeq 2000. Template switching introduced a universal primer binding site; the final cDNA contained a unique molecular identifier, enabling accurate counting of TCR cDNA molecules. Specific primers in the conserved constant-segment region were used to synthesize first-strand cDNA for TCR alpha and beta chains. To control for contamination, each cDNA library was double barcoded with a SMART-Mk sample barcode plus Illumina barcodes. Two successive PCR steps introduced TruSeq adapter sequences along with Illumina sample barcodes. TCR alpha and beta cDNA libraries were sequenced on the Illumina HiSeq platform with custom primers. Per the source publication's procedure: Raw reads were processed with MiGEC to extract unique molecular identifiers, and MiXCR was used to determine CDR3 positions. For each individual, recombination models were inferred using an EM algorithm with the repgenHMM and IGoR tools. Shared clonotypes were analyzed with the tcR package in R, and sharing was normalized by the product of cloneset sizes. To study raw recombination without the effects of thymic and clonal selection, out-of-frame nonproductive sequences were analyzed. The public reads were run again by TCRdb, first through fastp at Q25 and then through MiXCR, and only productive beta chains were kept. Each CDR3 protein appears once, grouped with its most common genes and DNA. The V and J calls were not made by the authors but by TCRdb's processing. The sample data list a few hundred thousand distinct CDR3 sequences, and more than 6.5% of these were observed just once. The top ten hold roughly 2% of the sample.

This clonotype was detected a few times. The antigen it binds to is not known. No base qualities exist here, and no much larger clone lies one base off it. Only healthy Caucasian donors were included. Three pairs of female monozygotic twins, all aged roughly 18 to 29 years, were included in the twin cohort. Using Miltenyi CD45RO+ enrichment and human naive T-cell isolation kits, memory (CD45RO+) and naive T cells were isolated from PBMC. Including the terminal cysteine and phenylalanine, the CDR3 comprises 14 residues. The DNA shown is the 42-base CDR3, in frame from base 1. Per the germline V gene, MGHRA is the CDR1 and YSYEKL is the CDR2. The V and J ends are trimmed by 5 bases and 2 bases, leaving 12 bases between them. These data were likewise used in another study, on yellow fever vaccine responses in identical twins. Per that second paper: The authors reported that the T cell response to vaccination in identical twins appeared partly convergent and partly personalized. In the study, vaccine-responding T cell clones were precisely tracked in identical twins.

The TCR originated in a woman under 30 in good health. Sequenced sample: memory (CD45RO+) T cells sorted from blood. The label giving this sample's cell subset or site can be read as: CD45RO+ enriched T cells. The sequence links TRBV4-1 to TRBJ2-5, with no D gene named confidently. The CDR3 protein is CASSSRGLQETQYF. The bases read TGCGCCAGCAGCTCGCGAGGATTACAAGAGACCCAGTACTTC.